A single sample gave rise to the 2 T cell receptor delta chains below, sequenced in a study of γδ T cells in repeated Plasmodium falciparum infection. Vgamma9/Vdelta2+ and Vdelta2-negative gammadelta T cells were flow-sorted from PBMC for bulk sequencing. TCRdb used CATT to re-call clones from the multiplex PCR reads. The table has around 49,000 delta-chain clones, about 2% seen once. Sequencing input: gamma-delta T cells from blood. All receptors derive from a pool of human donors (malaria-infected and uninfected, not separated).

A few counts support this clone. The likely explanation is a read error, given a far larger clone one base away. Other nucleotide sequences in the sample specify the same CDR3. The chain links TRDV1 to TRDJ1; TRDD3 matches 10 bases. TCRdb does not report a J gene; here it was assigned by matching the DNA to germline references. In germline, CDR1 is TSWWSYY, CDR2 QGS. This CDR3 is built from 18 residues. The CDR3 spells CALGPTLGDTLLTDKLIF. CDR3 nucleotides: TGCGCTCTTGGGCCGACTTTGGGGGATACACTTCTCACCGATAAACTCATCTTT.

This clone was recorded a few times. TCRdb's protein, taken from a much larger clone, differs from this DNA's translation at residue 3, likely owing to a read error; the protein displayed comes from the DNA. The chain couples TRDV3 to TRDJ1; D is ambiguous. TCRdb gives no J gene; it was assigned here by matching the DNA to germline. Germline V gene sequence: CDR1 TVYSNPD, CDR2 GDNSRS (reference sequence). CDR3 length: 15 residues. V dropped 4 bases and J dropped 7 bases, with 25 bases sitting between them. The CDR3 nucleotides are TGTGCCTCAATACTCTCGGAGGAGAGATATGGTAAACTCATCTTT. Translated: CASILSEERYGKLIF. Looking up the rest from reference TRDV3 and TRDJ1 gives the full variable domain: CDKVTQSSPDQTVASGSEVVLLCTYDTVYSNPDLFWYRIRPDYSFQFVFYGDNSRSEGADFTQGRFSVKHILTQKAFHLVISPVRTEDSATYYCASILSEERYGKLIFGKGTRVTVEP.